The 21 T cell receptor beta chains listed next were all sequenced from one sample in a study of T cells after yellow fever vaccination. A single record per CDR3 protein comes from TCRdb applying MiXCR to the 5' RACE reads. The data contain a few hundred thousand distinct CDR3 sequences, over 3.5% of them singletons. The sample in question was PBMCs, obtained 5 days after the yellow fever booster vaccination. The receptors come from a man aged 18-30 years who received the YFV17D yellow fever vaccine.

Ten or more counts support this clonotype. The chain has TRBV29-1 and TRBJ2-2; D remains unclear. Germline CDR1 is SQVTM and CDR2 is ANQGSEA. V was cut by 5 bases and J by 1 base, with 5 bases left in between. The CDR3 consists of 12 residues. The CDR3, as DNA: TGCAGCGTTTCCGAGAACACCGGGGAGCTGTTTTTT. It codes for CSVSENTGELFF.

This clonotype has more than one count but fewer than ten. The rearrangement links TRBV6-2 or TRBV6-3 to TRBJ1-1; 7 nucleotides match TRBD1. The CDR3 loop spans 12 amino acids. V gave up 11 bases and J gave up 4 bases; unmatched junction bases: 7. The germline V gene encodes CDR1 MNHEY and CDR2 SVGEGT. The CDR3 coding sequence is TGTGCCTCCTGGGACAGACTCACTGAAGCTTTCTTT. Its protein product is CASWDRLTEAFF.

There are a few counts of this clonotype. V is TRBV6-2 or TRBV6-3 and J is TRBJ2-3; 9 nucleotides match TRBD2. Germline CDR1 is MNHEY and CDR2 is SVGEGT. This CDR3 contains 14 residues. With V trimmed by 6 bases and J by 6 bases, 7 bases remained unmatched. The CDR3 loop reads CASRRGGAADTQYF. CDR3 nucleotide sequence: TGTGCCAGCAGGCGCGGGGGGGCCGCGGATACGCAGTATTTT.

The rearrangement uses TRBV5-1 and TRBJ2-5; tentatively, D is TRBD2 (6 bases). CDR3 length: 15 amino acids. V lost 5 bases to trimming and J lost 5 bases, with 19 bases between them. Germline V CDR1 and CDR2: SGHRS, YFSETQ. In DNA, the CDR3 is TGCGCCAGCAGTACGCTCGGGGGTGAAGGGGAGACCCAGTACTTC. Its translation: CASSTLGGEGETQYF.

This clonotype occurred many times. CDR3 sequence (DNA): TGCAGCGTCGAGAGAGCGGGGTCCGGAGATACGCAGTATTTT. This codes for CSVERAGSGDTQYF. The rearrangement uses TRBV29-1 and TRBJ2-3, with 7 bases that match TRBD2. The CDR3 has 14 residues. Germline CDR1 and CDR2: SQVTM and ANQGSEA. V lost 6 bases, J lost 5 bases, and 11 bases stayed unmatched.

Remarks on this clonotype: The junction does not match germline at one end; this may be a read error. The rearrangement uses TRBV15 and TRBJ2-6, with a possible D match to TRBD2 (6 bases). The CDR3 extends over 20 amino acids. Looked up from germline, CDR1 is LNHNV and CDR2 is YYDKDF (reference sequence). The CDR3 spells CATSRTGGTDPASGANVLTF. The CDR3 DNA is TGTGCCACCAGCCGTACCGGCGGGACTGATCCCGCCTCTGGGGCCAATGTCCTGACTTTC.

The sample holds a few counts of this clonotype. The genes are TRBV2 and TRBJ2-3; 8 bases fit TRBD1. Germline assignment: CDR1 SNHLY and CDR2 FYNNEI. This CDR3 is built from 14 residues. V was clipped by 7 bases and J by 6 bases; unmatched bases: 9. CDR3 sequence (DNA): TGTGCCAGCATTGGGACAGGAGGGGCGGATACGCAGTATTTT. This sequence encodes CASIGTGGADTQYF.

This clonotype was recorded many times. The rearrangement links TRBV7-6 to TRBJ2-2; D is uncertain. Germline V gene lookup returns CDR1 SGHVS and CDR2 FNYEAQ. The CDR3 has 15 residues. Between the trimmed V and J ends, which lost 5 bases and 4 bases, there was a span of 14 bases. CDR3 residues: CASSPSGSGTGELFF. The CDR3 bases are TGTGCCAGCAGCCCTTCCGGGTCCGGCACCGGGGAGCTGTTTTTT.

This clonotype came up many times. This chain links TRBV7-2 with TRBJ2-2; 8 bases fit TRBD2. V was pared by 8 bases and J by 7 bases, with 12 bases of the junction left unmatched. This CDR3 region has 15 residues. The V gene's germline CDR1 is SGHTA and CDR2 FQGNSA. The CDR3 reads CASHGGGRYNGELFF. Written as DNA, the CDR3 is TGTGCCAGCCACGGCGGGGGGCGGTACAACGGGGAGCTGTTTTTT.

The chain recombines TRBV5-4 with TRBJ1-1; D perhaps matches TRBD1 (5 bases). Germline loops: CDR1 SGHNT, CDR2 YYREEE (reference sequence). This CDR3 has 15 residues. V was shortened by 5 bases and J by 1 base, with 15 bases between the two germline ends. The CDR3 here is CASSPTLDRNTEAFF. CDR3 DNA: TGTGCCAGCAGTCCAACCCTCGACAGGAACACTGAAGCTTTCTTT.

This clonotype appeared a few times. The chain joins TRBV4-2 to TRBJ2-7; 10 bases are a match to TRBD1. The CDR3 consists of 15 residues. Germline values: CDR1 LGHNA, CDR2 YNFKEQ. V was clipped by 1 base and J by 2 bases; unmatched bases: 2. The CDR3 DNA is TGTGCCAGCAGCCAAGCCGGGACAGGGGCCTACGAGCAGTACTTC. Protein sequence: CASSQAGTGAYEQYF.

This clonotype was seen a handful of times. The chain combines TRBV7-7 with TRBJ1-5; no clear D gene. Germline CDR1 is SSHAT and CDR2 is FNYEAQ (reference sequence). The length of the CDR3 is 15 residues. Between the trimmed V and J ends, which lost 3 bases and 0 bases, there was a span of 9 bases. In nucleotides, the CDR3 is TGTGCCAGCAGCTTTAGAAGATTTAGCAATCAGCCCCAGCATTTT. It specifies CASSFRRFSNQPQHF.

This clonotype was counted many times. The rearrangement uses TRBV7-2 and TRBJ2-7, with 7 bases aligning to TRBD1. The germline gives CDR1 SGHTA, CDR2 FQGNSA. CDR3 length: 12 residues. J was trimmed by 8 bases and V by 4 bases; bases with no gene match: 5. CDR3 sequence: CASSSGQTKQYF. The CDR3 coding sequence is TGTGCCAGCAGCTCGGGACAGACCAAGCAGTACTTC. The full variable domain, in which reference TRBV7-2 and TRBJ2-7 provide the parts outside the CDR3, is GAGVSQSPSNKVTEKGKDVELRCDPISGHTALYWYRQSLGQGLEFLIYFQGNSAPDKSGLPSDRFSAERTGGSVSTLTIQRTQQEDSAVYLCASSSGQTKQYFGPGTRLTVT.

Remarks on this clonotype: Mismatch with germline at one junction end may stem from a read error. This rearrangement joins TRBV25-1 to TRBJ1-2; the D gene is possibly TRBD1 (5 bases). Germline V CDR1 and CDR2: MGHDK, SYGVNS. The CDR3 contains 12 residues. The CDR3 DNA sequence: TGTGCCAGCAGTAACCACCAGGGCCCCATTTCCTTC. Protein product: CASSNHQGPISF.

This clonotype was seen many times. V and J are TRBV20-1 and TRBJ1-1; no clear D gene. The CDR3 covers 10 residues. The germline V and J ends were trimmed by 6 bases and 11 bases, with 13 bases remaining between them. Germline V CDR1 and CDR2: DFQATT, SNEGSKA (reference sequence). This CDR3 is CSAGPRGAFF. CDR3 coding DNA: TGCAGTGCCGGACCTCGTGGGGCTTTCTTT.

This clonotype has at least ten counts. J is TRBJ2-7 and V is TRBV12-5, with TRBD1 identical over 7 bases. J lost 9 bases, V lost 1 base, and 6 bases had no gene match. CDR3 length: 13 residues. Germline CDR1 and CDR2: LGHNT and FRNRAP. The CDR3 loop is CASGLEGGIVQYF. The CDR3 DNA follows: TGTGCTAGTGGTTTGGAAGGGGGCATAGTGCAGTACTTC. Filled out from reference TRBV12-5 and TRBJ2-7, the complete variable domain reads DARVTQTPRHKVTEMGQEVTMRCQPILGHNTVFWYRQTMMQGLELLAYFRNRAPLDDSGMPKDRFSAEMPDATLATLKIQPSEPRDSAVYFCASGLEGGIVQYFGPGTRLTVT.

This clonotype turned up a few times. V is TRBV5-1 and J is TRBJ1-5, with D unresolved. This CDR3 region has 13 residues. CDR1 and CDR2 from the germline V gene are SGHRS and YFSETQ. Between the trimmed V and J ends, which lost 3 bases and 5 bases, there was a span of 9 bases. The CDR3 sequence: CASSSDTDQPQHF. In DNA form, the CDR3 reads TGCGCCAGCAGCTCCGACACCGATCAGCCCCAGCATTTT.

The chain is built from TRBV12-3 or TRBV12-4 and TRBJ1-1; D possibly corresponds to TRBD1 (6 bases). V was clipped by 4 bases and J by 1 base, with 16 bases between them. The CDR3 is made up of 16 amino acids. The CDR3 protein is CASSSRRRGQNTEAFF. In DNA, the CDR3 is TGTGCCAGCAGTTCCCGAAGGAGGGGACAGAACACTGAAGCTTTCTTT.

This clonotype was counted at least ten times. The gene calls are TRBV4-3 and TRBJ1-1; possible D gene TRBD1, 5 bases. The ends were cut back, 6 bases at V and 7 bases at J, with 15 bases in the middle. Germline loops: CDR1 LGHNA, CDR2 YSLEER. This CDR3 is built from 13 residues. The CDR3 is CASSPAGGYEAFF. CDR3 bases: TGCGCCAGCAGTCCCGCGGGGGGATATGAAGCTTTCTTT.

This rearrangement joins TRBV6-5 to TRBJ2-3; possibly TRBD1 for D (5 bases). V was pared by 8 bases and J by 4 bases, with 10 bases between. CDR3 length: 12 residues. The V gene's germline CDR1 is MNHEY and CDR2 SVGAGI. The CDR3 DNA reads as TGTGCCAGCCAGGGTGGGGCAGATACGCAGTATTTT. Encoded protein: CASQGGADTQYF.

This clonotype was detected many times. The rearrangement links TRBV7-6 to TRBJ2-3, with a weak D call TRBD2 (6 bases). The V gene's germline CDR1 is SGHVS and CDR2 FNYEAQ. This CDR3 has 14 residues. V was trimmed by 4 bases and J by 4 bases, leaving 12 bases between them. The CDR3 nucleotides are TGTGCCAGCAGCTCCGGGACTCCTTCAGATACGCAGTATTTT. It specifies CASSSGTPSDTQYF. Complete variable domain (other parts from reference TRBV7-6 and TRBJ2-3): GAGVSQSPRYKVTKRGQDVALRCDPISGHVSLYWYRQALGQGPEFLTYFNYEAQQDKSGLPNDRFSAERPEGSISTLTIQRTEQRDSAMYRCASSSGTPSDTQYFGPGTRLTVL.